This T cell receptor beta chain derives from a study of T-cell memory formation after mild COVID-19. About the research overall: Clusters were largely donor specific.

This clonotype was seen only a few times. A single record per CDR3 protein comes from TCRdb applying MiXCR to the 5' RACE reads. Here the sample spans some 82,000 distinct CDR3 sequences, about 13% being singletons. Germline lookup yields CDR1 SGHRS and CDR2 YFSETQ. Trimming removed 2 bases at V and 0 bases at J, with 8 bases between. This CDR3 is 14 amino acids long. This rearrangement joins TRBV5-1 to TRBJ1-1; D gene uncertain. The specimen was PBMCs or a T cell subset sorted from them (not recorded which). The TCR originated in a man younger than 35 who had mild COVID-19 (a few samples of this study predate the infection). Cell type and time point are not known. CDR3 region: CASSFRRLNTEAFF. CDR3 bases: TGCGCCAGCAGCTTCAGGAGGTTGAACACTGAAGCTTTCTTT.